This T cell receptor beta chain was captured in a study of blood T cell repertoires in COVID-19. Source study methods: Researchers report that nucleated cell counts were estimated from reference gene primer amplification. Method: immunoSEQ multiplex PCR; TCRdb's copy keeps in-frame clones and lacks some. V and J calls and clone size are copied from that table; D and trimming were computed from the DNA. The data contain just over 650,000 clones, around 90% of them singletons. The V gene end was trimmed by 3 bases and the J gene end by 4 bases; junction bases not matched to a gene: 10. In germline, CDR1 is GTSNPN, CDR2 SVGIG (reference sequence). The CDR3 contains 16 residues.

The sequenced material came from peripheral blood. This TCR was sampled from a woman younger than 30 with acute or convalescent COVID-19. This chain joins TRBV30 and TRBJ2-7; TRBD1 matches 12 bases. The CDR3 nucleotides are TGTGCCTGGAGGGTCAAGTTGGGACAGGGGGCGTACGAGCAGTACTTC. This translates into CAWRVKLGQGAYEQYF.